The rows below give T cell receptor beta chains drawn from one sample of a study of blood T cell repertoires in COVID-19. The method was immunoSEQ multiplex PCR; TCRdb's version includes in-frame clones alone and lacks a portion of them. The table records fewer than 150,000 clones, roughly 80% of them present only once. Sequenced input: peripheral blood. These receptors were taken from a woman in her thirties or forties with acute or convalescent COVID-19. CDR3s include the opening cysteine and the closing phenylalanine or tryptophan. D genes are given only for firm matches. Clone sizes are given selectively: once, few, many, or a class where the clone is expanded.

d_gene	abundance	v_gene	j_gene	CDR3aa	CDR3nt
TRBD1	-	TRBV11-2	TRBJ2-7	CASSSDRANEQYF	TGTGCCAGCAGCTCCGACAGGGCTAACGAGCAGTACTTC
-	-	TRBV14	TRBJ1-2	CASSPLGHLANYGYTF	TGTGCCAGCAGCCCCCTGGGACACCTCGCTAACTATGGCTACACCTTC
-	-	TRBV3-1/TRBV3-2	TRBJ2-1	CASSEMGGSYNEQFF	TGTGCCAGCAGCGAAATGGGGGGCTCCTACAATGAGCAGTTCTTC
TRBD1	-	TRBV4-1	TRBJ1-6	CASSQEQGQNSPLHF	TGCGCCAGCAGCCAAGAGCAGGGACAGAATTCACCCCTCCACTTT
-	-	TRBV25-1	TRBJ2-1	CASSEYQRLSYNEQFF	TGTGCCAGCAGTGAGTACCAACGACTGTCATACAATGAGCAGTTCTTC
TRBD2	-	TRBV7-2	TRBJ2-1	CATQSGGAYNEQFF	TGTGCCACCCAAAGCGGGGGGGCGTACAATGAGCAGTTCTTC
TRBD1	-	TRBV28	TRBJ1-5	CASSPTGGNGNQPQHF	TGTGCCAGCAGTCCCACAGGGGGAAATGGCAATCAGCCCCAGCATTTT
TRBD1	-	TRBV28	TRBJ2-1	CASSTTGEGIDEQFF	TGTGCCAGCAGTACGACAGGGGAAGGGATCGATGAGCAGTTCTTC
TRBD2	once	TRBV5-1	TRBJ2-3	CASSLEPSGGTDTQYF	TGCGCCAGCAGCTTGGAGCCTAGCGGGGGCACAGATACGCAGTATTTT
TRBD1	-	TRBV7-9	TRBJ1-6	CASSDRDSPLHF	TGTGCCAGCAGCGACAGGGATTCACCCCTCCACTTT
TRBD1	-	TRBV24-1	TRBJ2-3	CATSDPTGVTDTQYF	TGTGCCACCAGTGATCCGACAGGGGTCACAGATACGCAGTATTTT
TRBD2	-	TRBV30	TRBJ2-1	CACGLAGGREQFF	TGTGCCTGTGGACTAGCGGGGGGGCGGGAGCAGTTCTTC
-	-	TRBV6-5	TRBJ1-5	CASRPDGAQPQHF	TGTGCCAGCAGGCCCGATGGGGCCCAGCCCCAGCATTTT
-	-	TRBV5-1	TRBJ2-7	CASSLEYGRGEQYF	TGCGCCAGCAGCTTGGAATACGGTCGGGGCGAGCAGTACTTC
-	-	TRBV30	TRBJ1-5	CAWSLSGNQPQHF	TGTGCCTGGAGTTTATCTGGCAATCAGCCCCAGCATTTT
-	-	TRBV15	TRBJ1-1	CATSRASGQNTEAFF	TGTGCCACCAGCAGGGCTTCCGGACAGAACACTGAAGCTTTCTTT
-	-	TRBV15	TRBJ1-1	CATSRGRALQGTEAFF	TGTGCCACCAGCAGAGGTAGAGCTTTACAGGGCACTGAAGCTTTCTTT
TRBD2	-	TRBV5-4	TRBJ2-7	CASSRRLAGAYEQYF	TGTGCCAGCAGCCGAAGACTAGCGGGGGCCTACGAGCAGTACTTC
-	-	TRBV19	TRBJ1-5	CASSIGQPNSNQPQHF	TGTGCCAGTAGTATCGGACAGCCTAATAGCAATCAGCCCCAGCATTTT
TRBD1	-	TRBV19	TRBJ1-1	CASRSGTGVFAEAFF	TGTGCCAGTAGATCCGGGACAGGGGTCTTCGCTGAAGCTTTCTTT
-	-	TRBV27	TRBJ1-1	CASSPSGVDTEAFF	TGTGCCAGCAGTCCCTCAGGTGTTGACACTGAAGCTTTCTTT
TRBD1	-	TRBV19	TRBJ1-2	CAIQTGARGYTF	TGTGCCATTCAGACAGGGGCTCGAGGCTACACCTTC
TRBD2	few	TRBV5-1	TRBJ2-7	CASRGGLATYEQYF	TGCGCCAGCAGAGGGGGACTAGCCACCTACGAGCAGTACTTC
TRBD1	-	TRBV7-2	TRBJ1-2	CASSLTGEANYGYTF	TGTGCCAGCAGCTTGACAGGGGAGGCTAACTATGGCTACACCTTC
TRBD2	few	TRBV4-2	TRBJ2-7	CASSHPSGASYEQYF	TGTGCCAGCAGCCACCCTAGCGGGGCCTCCTACGAGCAGTACTTC
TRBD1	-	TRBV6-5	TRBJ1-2	CASSSDRGSVWGYTF	TGTGCCAGCAGTTCCGACAGGGGGTCTGTCTGGGGCTACACCTTC
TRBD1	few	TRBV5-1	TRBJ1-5	CASSLGQGPNQPQHF	TGCGCCAGCAGCTTGGGACAGGGGCCCAATCAGCCCCAGCATTTT
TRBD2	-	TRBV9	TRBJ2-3	CASSTRGSGGAPDTQYF	TGTGCCAGCAGCACCAGAGGTAGCGGGGGGGCCCCAGATACGCAGTATTTT
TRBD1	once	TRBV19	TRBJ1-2	CASRFLGQGKGYTF	TGTGCCAGTAGGTTCCTAGGACAGGGGAAAGGCTACACCTTC